Below, 8 T cell receptor beta chains from the same sample are listed, as sequenced in a study of siplizumab effects on memory and regulatory T cells. Sequenced by immunoSEQ multiplex PCR; TCRdb stores in-frame clones only, minus some. This table holds some 97,000 clones, around 92% found once. Sequencing was done on a sample of CD4+ T cells sorted from blood. The receptors originated from a human donor in good health.

The chain uses TRBV7-9 and TRBJ2-3, with D perhaps given as TRBD1 or TRBD2 (5 bases each). V lost 5 bases, J lost 4 bases, and 13 bases lay in between. The CDR3 consists of 14 residues. CDR1 and CDR2 from the germline V gene are SEHNR and FQNEAQ (reference sequence). This chain's CDR3 is CASSQNGGPDTQYF. The DNA for the CDR3 is TGTGCCAGCAGCCAGAATGGGGGACCAGATACGCAGTATTTT.

This chain uses TRBV11-2 with TRBJ1-4; possibly TRBD1 for D (5 bases). Germline-derived CDR1 and CDR2 are SGHAT and FQNNGV. CDR3 length equals 13 residues. V lost 3 bases and J lost 6, with 8 bases in between. The CDR3 DNA is TGTGCCAGCAGCTTGGGACTGGATGAAAAACTGTTTTTT. It codes for CASSLGLDEKLFF.

The chain uses TRBV5-1 and TRBJ2-1; the match to TRBD2 covers 9 bases. CDR1 is SGHRS and CDR2 is YFSETQ in the germline V gene. The V gene end was trimmed by 0 bases and the J gene end by 6 bases; junction bases not matched to a gene: 10. The CDR3 sequence is 17 residues long. CDR3 sequence (DNA): TGCGCCAGCAGCTTGGCGGTTACGGCGGGGGGGCTCAATGAGCAGTTCTTC. Its protein product is CASSLAVTAGGLNEQFF.

The chain couples TRBV4-2 to TRBJ1-5; D not certain. Trimming removed 4 bases at V and 8 bases at J, with 12 bases between. CDR1 and CDR2 from the germline V gene are LGHNA and YNFKEQ. The CDR3 spans 13 residues. The CDR3 region is CASSPTTSEPQHF. The CDR3 region has the DNA TGTGCCAGCAGCCCTACCACGTCGGAGCCCCAGCATTTT.

The chain has TRBV5-4 and TRBJ2-7, with 9 positions matching TRBD1. CDR3 length: 16 residues. With 4 bases clipped from V and 0 bases from J, the junction kept 8 bases outside the gene matches. Germline V lookup: CDR1 SGHNT, CDR2 YYREEE (reference sequence). The CDR3 DNA sequence: TGTGCCAGCAGCCCGGGACAGGGAATGGGCTCCTACGAGCAGTACTTC. It codes for CASSPGQGMGSYEQYF.

This clone appeared a single time. This sequence joins TRBV7-8 and TRBJ2-5; the D gene is possibly TRBD1 (6 bases). The V gene lost 0 bases and the J gene lost 5 bases, with 16 bases spanning the gap. CDR3 length equals 16 residues. Germline V CDR1 and CDR2: SGHVS, FQNEAQ. The CDR3 loop is CASSLAQGSFRETQYF. CDR3 DNA: TGTGCCAGCAGCTTAGCGCAGGGGTCGTTTCGGGAGACCCAGTACTTC.

V is TRBV7-9 and J is TRBJ1-2; a possible D gene is TRBD1 (5 bases). This CDR3 comprises 11 residues. Germline lookup yields CDR1 SEHNR and CDR2 FQNEAQ (reference sequence). Written as DNA, the CDR3 is TGTGCGGGCTGGGGCCACTATGGCTACACCTTC. The encoded protein is CAGWGHYGYTF.

The gene calls are TRBV14 and TRBJ1-3; 9 bases map to TRBD1. The CDR3 covers 15 residues. Germline lookup yields CDR1 SGHDN and CDR2 FVKESK. J gave up 4 bases and V 5 bases, and 6 bases lay outside the gene matches. The CDR3: CASSGPQGAGNTIYF. The CDR3 DNA reads TGTGCCAGCAGCGGACCACAGGGGGCCGGAAACACCATATATTTT. The whole variable domain, remainder taken from reference TRBV14 and TRBJ1-3, is EAGVTQFPSHSVIEKGQTVTLRCDPISGHDNLYWYRRVMGKEIKFLLHFVKESKQDESGMPNNRFLAERTGGTYSTLKVQPAELEDSGVYFCASSGPQGAGNTIYFGEGSWLTVV.